These 4 T cell receptor beta chains were all obtained from the same sample, sequenced in a study of blood T cell repertoires in COVID-19 (dated by TCRdb to the early 2020s). Libraries were built with the immunoSEQ multiplex PCR assay. This immuneACCESS table, as held by TCRdb, lists in-frame sequences with V and J called but not all clones. Of the missing ones, under half trace to an unresolved V gene in checked studies; the others have no known cause. The sample includes around 26,000 clones, with 92% observed a single time. Clones ranked in the top ten supply roughly 32% of the sample. The sequencing sample was made of peripheral blood. Receptors originate from a man between 65 and 85 years old with active COVID-19.

The chain has TRBV5-1 and TRBJ2-7; D possibly corresponds to TRBD1 (6 bases). V lost 3 bases and J lost 0, with 10 bases in between. CDR1 and CDR2 (germline): SGHRS, YFSETQ. The CDR3 extends over 14 amino acids. In DNA form, the CDR3 reads TGCGCCAGCAGCTGGACAGCCAGCTCCTACGAGCAGTACTTC. Amino acid sequence: CASSWTASSYEQYF.

This chain links TRBV9 with TRBJ2-1; D perhaps matches TRBD1 (6 bases). Per the germline V gene, CDR1 is SGDLS and CDR2 is YYNGEE. Trimming pared 3 bases from V and 6 bases from J, leaving 19 bases between. The CDR3 extends over 16 amino acids. The chain's CDR3 is CASSAYYRVQGNEQFF. CDR3 nucleotide sequence: TGTGCCAGCAGCGCCTACTACAGGGTCCAAGGCAATGAGCAGTTCTTC.

The gene calls are TRBV3-1 (or the pseudogene TRBV3-2) and TRBJ1-2, with D uncertain. V gave up 0 bases and J gave up 5 bases, with 13 bases separating them. Germline assignment: CDR1 LGHDT and CDR2 YNNKEL (reference sequence). The CDR3 loop spans 15 amino acids. In DNA form, the CDR3 reads TGTGCCAGCAGCCAAGATGAGAGGGCGGGGTATGGCTACACCTTC. It yields the protein CASSQDERAGYGYTF.

This rearrangement joins TRBV11-2 to TRBJ1-5, with 10 positions matching TRBD1. The length of the CDR3 is 17 residues. Germline trimming cut 1 base from V and 2 bases from J; bases unmatched to any gene: 5. Per the germline V gene, CDR1 is SGHAT and CDR2 is FQNNGV. The CDR3 DNA sequence: TGTGCCAGCAGCTTAGGACAGGGGGCTGTGGGCAATCAGCCCCAGCATTTT. As protein: CASSLGQGAVGNQPQHF.